This TCR beta chain was captured in a study of blood T cell repertoires in COVID-19. Across the whole study: PBMCs, B-cell-depleted T cells, or T cells were the source of the cDNA or gDNA that made up the material.

Produced via immunoSEQ multiplex PCR; TCRdb's table is partial and in-frame only. The sample carries roughly 76,000 clones, more than 85% recorded once. The V gene end was trimmed by 4 bases and the J gene end by 5 bases; junction bases not matched to a gene: 12. Germline values: CDR1 GTSNPN, CDR2 SVGIG (reference sequence). This CDR3 has 15 residues. Study members were between about 18 and 100 years old and lived in 24 US regions. Sample: PBMCs or T cells enriched from blood (not recorded which). This receptor was identified in a woman between 50 and 59 years old with acute COVID-19. This chain links TRBV30 with TRBJ1-2, with 8 bases fitting TRBD1. In DNA, the CDR3 is TGTGCCTGGACCCGAAACAGGGGGACAAGATATGGCTACACCTTC. Translated: CAWTRNRGTRYGYTF.